This entry is about one T cell receptor beta chain. The antigen is unknown. Germline loops: CDR1 SGHKS, CDR2 YYEKEE (reference sequence). There are 14 residues in the CDR3. This sample was included in a study of T cells expressing NK-cell markers. Study-wide points: Once again these clonotypes came out on top in the CD3+CD56-NKG2C+ fraction of several donors.

TCRdb re-called the 5' RACE reads, yielding one record per CDR3 amino acid sequence without DNA. The sample totals some 280,000 distinct CDR3 sequences. The rearrangement joins TRBV5-5 to TRBJ2-4; TCRdb's D call, TRBD2, is unchecked because there is no DNA. The TCR was taken from a man between 18 and 35 years old in good health. Sequencing input: blood T cells: a sorted CD56 or NKG2C T cell subset, CD4+ or CD8+ T cells, or bulk PBMC T cells (not recorded which). CDR3 loop: CASSAGLSLNIQYF.